These T cell receptor beta chains were read from a single sample in a study of T cells after posttransplantation cyclophosphamide. Sequencing used immunoSEQ multiplex PCR; TCRdb keeps in-frame clones, though not all of them. The top ten clones hold about 1.3% of a sample with 14,000 or so clones, 76% of them seen once. Sequences were obtained from memory CD4+ T cells sorted from PBMCs. The receptors were sampled from a man in his fifties. Each CDR3 is given with its conserved first and last residue. A D gene is named only where the DNA matches it firmly. Size tells how often a clone was seen (once, few, many) or the class of an expanded clone, and some rows leave it out.

size	V	J	D	CDR3	DNA
-	TRBV5-1	TRBJ2-1	TRBD2	CASSFPSGRAYNEQFF	TGCGCCAGCAGTTTTCCTAGCGGGAGGGCCTACAATGAGCAGTTCTTC
-	TRBV4-2	TRBJ2-5	-	CASSQGSQETQYF	TGTGCCAGCAGCCAAGGCAGTCAAGAGACCCAGTACTTC
few	TRBV4-1	TRBJ1-6	-	CASSHRGGSPLHF	TGCGCCAGCAGCCATCGCGGGGGTTCACCCCTCCACTTT
-	TRBV30	TRBJ2-2	-	CAWSGGSTTNTGELFF	TGTGCCTGGAGTGGGGGCTCGACCACGAACACCGGGGAGCTGTTTTTT
-	TRBV6-5	TRBJ2-1	-	CASSYVNIYNEQFF	TGTGCCAGCAGTTACGTTAACATTTACAATGAGCAGTTCTTC
-	TRBV27	TRBJ2-7	-	CASSLTPFPGGKQYF	TGTGCCAGCAGTTTAACCCCCTTCCCCGGAGGGAAGCAGTACTTC
-	TRBV9	TRBJ2-1	TRBD2	CASSVSTSGYNEQFF	TGTGCCAGCAGCGTATCGACTAGCGGTTACAATGAGCAGTTCTTC
-	TRBV2	TRBJ2-3	-	CASGTGPDTQYF	TGTGCCAGCGGGACTGGGCCAGATACGCAGTATTTT
-	TRBV27	TRBJ2-3	-	CASSFTGSDTQYF	TGTGCCAGCAGTTTTACCGGGTCAGATACGCAGTATTTT
-	TRBV7-2	TRBJ1-1	-	CASSLVGGDTEAFF	TGTGCCAGCAGCTTAGTAGGGGGGGACACTGAAGCTTTCTTT
-	TRBV5-1	TRBJ1-5	-	CASSLGGPNQPQHF	TGCGCCAGCAGCTTGGGGGGGCCCAATCAGCCCCAGCATTTT
-	TRBV5-8	TRBJ1-2	TRBD1	CASSLPGGNGYTF	TGTGCCAGCAGCCTCCCAGGGGGAAATGGCTACACCTTC
-	TRBV19	TRBJ2-7	-	CASSIRFRGNYEQYF	TGTGCCAGTAGTATCCGGTTCCGCGGTAACTACGAGCAGTACTTC
few	TRBV4-2	TRBJ2-1	TRBD2	CASSQGATSGINEQFF	TGTGCCAGCAGCCAAGGGGCGACTAGCGGGATCAATGAGCAGTTCTTC
-	TRBV15	TRBJ1-4	TRBD1	CATGQGATNEKLFF	TGTGCCACCGGGCAGGGGGCAACTAATGAAAAACTGTTTTTT
-	TRBV5-1	TRBJ1-4	TRBD1	CASSLGGQGGEKLFF	TGCGCCAGCAGCTTGGGGGGACAGGGGGGTGAAAAACTGTTTTTT
once	TRBV7-2	TRBJ2-1	-	CASSLVGGRGNEQFF	TGTGCCAGCAGCTTAGTCGGGGGGCGAGGAAATGAGCAGTTCTTC
-	TRBV6-1	TRBJ2-7	TRBD1	CASSRRDRETEQYF	TGTGCCAGCAGTCGCCGGGACAGGGAAACCGAGCAGTACTTC
-	TRBV28	TRBJ2-5	TRBD2	CASSLSGSGETQYF	TGTGCCAGCAGTTTATCTGGTAGCGGGGAGACCCAGTACTTC
once	TRBV14	TRBJ2-7	-	CASSQGRRLYEQYF	TGTGCCAGCAGCCAGGGCAGGCGTCTATACGAGCAGTACTTC
-	TRBV4-3	TRBJ1-1	TRBD1	CASSQGRQGVATEAFF	TGCGCCAGCAGCCAAGGGAGACAGGGGGTGGCCACTGAAGCTTTCTTT
-	TRBV7-2	TRBJ2-7	-	CASSPGSSNEQYF	TGTGCCAGCAGTCCCGGTAGCAGCAACGAGCAGTACTTC
few	TRBV30	TRBJ1-6	TRBD1	CAWSLGQGESPLHF	TGTGCCTGGAGTTTGGGACAGGGTGAATCACCCCTCCACTTT
-	TRBV5-1	TRBJ1-1	-	CASSLEGVVTEAFF	TGCGCCAGCAGCTTGGAAGGGGTGGTCACTGAAGCTTTCTTT
-	TRBV11-3	TRBJ1-3	-	CASSSHTGSGNTIYF	TGTGCCAGCAGTTCTCATACAGGGTCTGGAAACACCATATATTTT
-	TRBV30	TRBJ1-3	-	CAWSQTGSGNTIYF	TGTGCCTGGAGCCAGACCGGGTCTGGAAACACCATATATTTT